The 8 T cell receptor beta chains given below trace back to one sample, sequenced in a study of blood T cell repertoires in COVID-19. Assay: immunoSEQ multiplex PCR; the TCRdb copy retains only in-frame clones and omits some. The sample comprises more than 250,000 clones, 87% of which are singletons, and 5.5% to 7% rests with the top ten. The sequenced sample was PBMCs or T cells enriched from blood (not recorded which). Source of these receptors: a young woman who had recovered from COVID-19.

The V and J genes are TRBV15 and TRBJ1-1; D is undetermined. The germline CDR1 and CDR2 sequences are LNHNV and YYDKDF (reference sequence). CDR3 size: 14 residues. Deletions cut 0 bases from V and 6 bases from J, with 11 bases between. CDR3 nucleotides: TGTGCCACCAGCAGAGATGTGAGGGCGGCTGAAGCTTTCTTT. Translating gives CATSRDVRAAEAFF.

CDR3 in DNA: TGTGCCATCAGTACGAACCCGACAGGGTTTGGGGACACTGAAGCTTTCTTT. Protein sequence: CAISTNPTGFGDTEAFF. V usage is TRBV10-3 and J usage is TRBJ1-1, with 7 bases lining up with TRBD1. V lost 5 bases and J lost 3; bases outside the gene matches: 15. Per the germline V gene, CDR1 is ENHRY and CDR2 is SYGVKD. This CDR3 has 17 amino acids.

CDR3 DNA sequence: TGTGCCTGGAGTCCCAGACGGAGCACTGAAGCTTTCTTT. Protein sequence: CAWSPRRSTEAFF. The chain joins TRBV30 to TRBJ1-1; no reliable D call. V was cut by 2 bases and J by 4 bases, with 11 bases left in between. CDR3 length: 13 amino acids. CDR1 is GTSNPN and CDR2 is SVGIG in the germline V gene (reference sequence).

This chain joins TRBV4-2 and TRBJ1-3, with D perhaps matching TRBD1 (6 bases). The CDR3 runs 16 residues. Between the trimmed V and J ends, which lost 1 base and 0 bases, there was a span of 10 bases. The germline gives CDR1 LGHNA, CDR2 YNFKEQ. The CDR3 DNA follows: TGTGCCAGCAGCCAAGGGGGGCCATCCTCTGGAAACACCATATATTTT. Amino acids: CASSQGGPSSGNTIYF.

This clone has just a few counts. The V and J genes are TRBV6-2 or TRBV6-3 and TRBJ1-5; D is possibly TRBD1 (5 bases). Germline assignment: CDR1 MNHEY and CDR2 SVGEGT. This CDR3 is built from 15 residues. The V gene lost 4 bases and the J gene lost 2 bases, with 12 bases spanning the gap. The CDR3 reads CASSSDTDRNQPQHF. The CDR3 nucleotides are TGTGCCAGCAGTTCGGACACGGATCGCAATCAGCCCCAGCATTTT.

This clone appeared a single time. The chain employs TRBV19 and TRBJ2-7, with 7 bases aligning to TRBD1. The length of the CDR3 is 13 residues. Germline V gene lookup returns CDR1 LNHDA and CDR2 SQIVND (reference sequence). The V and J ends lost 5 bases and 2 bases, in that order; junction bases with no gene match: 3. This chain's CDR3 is CASSYGQAYEQYF. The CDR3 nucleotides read TGTGCCAGTAGTTACGGACAGGCCTACGAGCAGTACTTC. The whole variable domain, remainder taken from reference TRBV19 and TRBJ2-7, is DGGITQSPKYLFRKEGQNVTLSCEQNLNHDAMYWYRQDPGQGLRLIYYSQIVNDFQKGDIAEGYSVSREKKESFPLTVTSAQKNPTAFYLCASSYGQAYEQYFGPGTRLTVT.

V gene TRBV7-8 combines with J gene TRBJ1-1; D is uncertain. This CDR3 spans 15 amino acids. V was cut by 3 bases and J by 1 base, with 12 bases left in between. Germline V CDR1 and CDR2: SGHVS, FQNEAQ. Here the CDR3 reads CASSFRGSGNTEAFF. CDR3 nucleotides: TGTGCCAGCAGCTTCCGCGGTTCGGGGAACACTGAAGCTTTCTTT.

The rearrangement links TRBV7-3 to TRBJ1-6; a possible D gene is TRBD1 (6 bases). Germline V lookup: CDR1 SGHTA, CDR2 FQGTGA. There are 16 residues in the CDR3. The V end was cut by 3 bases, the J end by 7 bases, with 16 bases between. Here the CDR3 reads CASSFGTGIGNSPLHF. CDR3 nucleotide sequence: TGTGCCAGCAGCTTCGGAACAGGGATCGGCAATTCACCCCTCCACTTT.